The following is a TCR beta chain sequence with its context. What it recognizes is unknown. This record comes from a study of OX40 agonist ivuxolimab in advanced cancers. Study overall: Partial responses were achieved by three patients, of whom one had hepatocellular carcinoma and two had cutaneous melanoma.

This table comes from immunoSEQ multiplex PCR, and its TCRdb copy is limited to in-frame clones, with some not included. The data hold under 75,000 clones, with about 81% observed a single time. Germline V gene data show CDR1 as LGHNT and CDR2 as FRNRAP. The CDR3 length is 17 residues. The V end lost 3 bases, the J end lost 0 bases, and 17 bases lay between the germline ends. Study results and caveats: At doses 0.1 to 3.0 mg/kg, CD4+ and CD8+ clones expanded.

The sample here was CD4+ or CD8+ T cells sorted from blood, taken in a trial of the OX40 agonist ivuxolimab. The rearrangement links TRBV12-5 to TRBJ1-2; tentatively, D is TRBD1 (5 bases). This TCR derives from an adult with an advanced solid tumor such as melanoma, head and neck, liver or kidney cancer. Written as DNA, the CDR3 is TGTGCTAGTGGTTTCCTACGATTGACAGCTTCTAACTATGGCTACACCTTC. Amino acid sequence: CASGFLRLTASNYGYTF.